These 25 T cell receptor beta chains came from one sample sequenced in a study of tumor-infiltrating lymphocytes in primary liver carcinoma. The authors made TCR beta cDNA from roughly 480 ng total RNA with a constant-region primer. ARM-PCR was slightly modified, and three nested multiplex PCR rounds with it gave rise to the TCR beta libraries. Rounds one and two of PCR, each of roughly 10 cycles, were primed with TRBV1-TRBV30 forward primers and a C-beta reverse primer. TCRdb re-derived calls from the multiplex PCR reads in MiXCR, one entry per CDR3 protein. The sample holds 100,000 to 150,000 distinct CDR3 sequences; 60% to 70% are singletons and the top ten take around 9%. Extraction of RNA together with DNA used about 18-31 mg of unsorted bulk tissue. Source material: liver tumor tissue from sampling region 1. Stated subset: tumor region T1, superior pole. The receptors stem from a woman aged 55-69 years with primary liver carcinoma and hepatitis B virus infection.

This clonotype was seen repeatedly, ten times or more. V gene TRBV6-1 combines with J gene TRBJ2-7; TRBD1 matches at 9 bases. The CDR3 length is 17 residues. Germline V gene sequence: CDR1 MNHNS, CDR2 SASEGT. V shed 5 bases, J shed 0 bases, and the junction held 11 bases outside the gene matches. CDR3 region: CASSSKIGTGTSYEQYF. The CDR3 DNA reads TGTGCCAGCAGTTCTAAAATTGGGACAGGGACCTCCTACGAGCAGTACTTC.

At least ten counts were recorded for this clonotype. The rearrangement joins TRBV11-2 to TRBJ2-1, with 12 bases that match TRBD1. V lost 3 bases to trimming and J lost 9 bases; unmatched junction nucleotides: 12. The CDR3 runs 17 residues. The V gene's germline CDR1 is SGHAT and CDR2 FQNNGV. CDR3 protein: CASSFSGPGQGAGEQFF. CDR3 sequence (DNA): TGTGCCAGCAGCTTCTCCGGCCCGGGACAGGGGGCCGGTGAGCAGTTCTTC.

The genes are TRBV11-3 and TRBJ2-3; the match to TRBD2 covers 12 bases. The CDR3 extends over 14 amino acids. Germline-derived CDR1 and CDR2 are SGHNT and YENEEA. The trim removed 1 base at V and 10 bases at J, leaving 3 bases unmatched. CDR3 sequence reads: CASSLGTSGRSQYF. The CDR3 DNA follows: TGTGCCAGCAGCTTAGGAACTAGCGGGAGGTCGCAGTATTTT.

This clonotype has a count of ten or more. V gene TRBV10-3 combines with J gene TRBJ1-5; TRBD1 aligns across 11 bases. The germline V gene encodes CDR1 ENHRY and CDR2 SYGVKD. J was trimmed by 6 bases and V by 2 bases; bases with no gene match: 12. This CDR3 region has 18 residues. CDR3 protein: CAISEGFQWGTGGQPQHF. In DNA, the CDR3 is TGTGCCATCAGTGAGGGGTTCCAGTGGGGGACAGGGGGTCAGCCCCAGCATTTT.

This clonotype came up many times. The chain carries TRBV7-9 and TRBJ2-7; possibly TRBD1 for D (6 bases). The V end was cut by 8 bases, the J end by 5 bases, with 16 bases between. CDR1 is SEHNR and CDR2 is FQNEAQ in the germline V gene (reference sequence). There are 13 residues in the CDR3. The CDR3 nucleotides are TGTGCCAGCTCCTGGGGCAGGGACAACGAGCAGTACTTC. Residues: CASSWGRDNEQYF.

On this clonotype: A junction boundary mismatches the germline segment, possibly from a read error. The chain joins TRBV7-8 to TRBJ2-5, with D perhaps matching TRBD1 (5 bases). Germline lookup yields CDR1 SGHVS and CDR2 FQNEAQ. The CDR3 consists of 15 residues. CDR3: CASGFYGHRQETQYF. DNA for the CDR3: TGTGCCAGCGGCTTTTATGGACACAGACAAGAGACCCAGTACTTC.

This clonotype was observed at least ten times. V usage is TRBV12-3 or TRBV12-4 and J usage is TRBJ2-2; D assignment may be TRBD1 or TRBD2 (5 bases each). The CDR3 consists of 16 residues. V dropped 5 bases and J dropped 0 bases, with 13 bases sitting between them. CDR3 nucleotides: TGTGCCAGCAGTCGAGGGACCCTAGCGAACACCGGGGAGCTGTTTTTT. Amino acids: CASSRGTLANTGELFF.

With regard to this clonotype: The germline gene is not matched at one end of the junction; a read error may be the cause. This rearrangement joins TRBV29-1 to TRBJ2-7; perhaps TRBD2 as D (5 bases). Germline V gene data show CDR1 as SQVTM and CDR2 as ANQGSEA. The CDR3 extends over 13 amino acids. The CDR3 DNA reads TGTAGCGTTGAAATTGGTAGCTCCTACGAGCAGTACTTC. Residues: CSVEIGSSYEQYF.

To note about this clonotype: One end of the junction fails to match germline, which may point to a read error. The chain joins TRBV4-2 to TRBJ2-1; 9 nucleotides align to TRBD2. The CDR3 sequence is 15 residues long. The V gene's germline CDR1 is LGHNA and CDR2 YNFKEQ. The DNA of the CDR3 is TGTGCCAGTAGCCAAGGACTAGCGAGATACAATGAGCAGTTCTTC. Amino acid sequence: CASSQGLARYNEQFF.

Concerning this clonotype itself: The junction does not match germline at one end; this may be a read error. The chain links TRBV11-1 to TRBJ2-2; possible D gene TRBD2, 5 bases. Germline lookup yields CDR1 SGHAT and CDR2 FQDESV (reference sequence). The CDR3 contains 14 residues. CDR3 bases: TGTGCCAGCAGCTTAGGGCTAACCACCGGGGAGTTGCTTTTT. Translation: CASSLGLTTGELLF.

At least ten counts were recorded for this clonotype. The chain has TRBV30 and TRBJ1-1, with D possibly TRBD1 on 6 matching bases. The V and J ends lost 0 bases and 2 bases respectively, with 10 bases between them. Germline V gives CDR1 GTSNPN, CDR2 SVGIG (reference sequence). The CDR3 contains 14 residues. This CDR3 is CAWSVGGGNTEAFF. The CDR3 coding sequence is TGTGCCTGGAGTGTAGGAGGGGGTAACACTGAAGCTTTCTTT.

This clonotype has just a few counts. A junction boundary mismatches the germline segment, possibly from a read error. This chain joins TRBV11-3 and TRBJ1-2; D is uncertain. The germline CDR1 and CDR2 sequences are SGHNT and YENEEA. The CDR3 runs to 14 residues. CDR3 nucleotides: TGTGCCAGCAGCTTAGCGACGGTCCTTGATGGCTACCCCTTC. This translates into CASSLATVLDGYPF.

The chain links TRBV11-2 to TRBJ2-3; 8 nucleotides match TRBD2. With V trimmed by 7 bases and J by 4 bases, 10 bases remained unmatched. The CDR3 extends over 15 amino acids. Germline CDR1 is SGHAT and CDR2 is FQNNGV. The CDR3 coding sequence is TGTGCCAGCAACCCAGGATTAGCGGGACCAGATACGCAGTATTTT. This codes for CASNPGLAGPDTQYF.

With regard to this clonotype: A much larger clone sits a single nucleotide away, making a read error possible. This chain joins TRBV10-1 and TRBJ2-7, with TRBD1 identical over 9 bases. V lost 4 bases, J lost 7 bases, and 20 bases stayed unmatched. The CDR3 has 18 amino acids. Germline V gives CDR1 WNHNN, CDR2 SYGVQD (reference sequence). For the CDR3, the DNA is TGCGCCAGCAGTGGGTCTGGGGCCGGACAGGGGAAGTCGAATGAGCAGTACTTC. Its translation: CASSGSGAGQGKSNEQYF.

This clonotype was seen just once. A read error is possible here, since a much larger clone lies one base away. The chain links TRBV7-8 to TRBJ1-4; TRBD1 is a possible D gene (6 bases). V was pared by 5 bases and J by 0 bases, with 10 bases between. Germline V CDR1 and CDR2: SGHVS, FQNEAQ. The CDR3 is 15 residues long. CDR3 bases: TGTGCCAGCAGCGGGGGGCCAGCAACTAATGAAAAACTGTTTTTT. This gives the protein CASSGGPATNEKLFF.

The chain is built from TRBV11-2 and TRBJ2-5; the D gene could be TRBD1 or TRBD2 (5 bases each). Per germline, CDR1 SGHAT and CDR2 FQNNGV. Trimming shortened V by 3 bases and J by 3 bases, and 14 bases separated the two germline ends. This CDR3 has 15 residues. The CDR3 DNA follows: TGTGCCAGCAGCTTGGGGCTAGCCGGAGAAGAGACCCAGTACTTC. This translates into CASSLGLAGEETQYF.

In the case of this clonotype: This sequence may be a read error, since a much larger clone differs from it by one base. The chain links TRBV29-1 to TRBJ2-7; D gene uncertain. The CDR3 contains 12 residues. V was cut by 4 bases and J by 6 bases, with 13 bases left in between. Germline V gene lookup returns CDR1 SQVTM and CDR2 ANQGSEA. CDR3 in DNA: TGCAGCGTTGGAGCTGTGGGTTCCGAGCAGTACTTC. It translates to CSVGAVGSEQYF.

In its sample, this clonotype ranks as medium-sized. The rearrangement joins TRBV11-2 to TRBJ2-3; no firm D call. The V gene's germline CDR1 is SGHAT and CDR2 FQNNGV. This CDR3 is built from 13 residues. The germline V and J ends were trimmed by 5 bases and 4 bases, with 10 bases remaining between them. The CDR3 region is CASSILRADTQYF. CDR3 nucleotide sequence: TGTGCCAGCAGCATACTTAGGGCAGATACGCAGTATTTT.

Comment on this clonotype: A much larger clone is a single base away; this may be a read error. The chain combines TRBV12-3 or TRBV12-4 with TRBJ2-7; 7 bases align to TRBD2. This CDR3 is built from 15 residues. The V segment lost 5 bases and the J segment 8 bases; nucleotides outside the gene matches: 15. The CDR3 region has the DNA TGTGCCAGCAGTCCAACCCGCGGCGGGAGTGGCAAGCAGTACTTC. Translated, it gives CASSPTRGGSGKQYF.

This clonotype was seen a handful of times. The CDR3 is CASSVDQGRNEQFF. The DNA for the CDR3 is TGTGCCAGCAGTGTAGACCAGGGCCGCAATGAGCAGTTCTTC. This chain joins TRBV6-4 and TRBJ2-1; tentatively, D is TRBD1 (5 bases). The CDR3 consists of 14 residues. CDR1 is MRHNA, CDR2 SNTAGT, per germline. With 4 bases removed from V and 6 bases from J, the gap between germline ends came to 13 bases.

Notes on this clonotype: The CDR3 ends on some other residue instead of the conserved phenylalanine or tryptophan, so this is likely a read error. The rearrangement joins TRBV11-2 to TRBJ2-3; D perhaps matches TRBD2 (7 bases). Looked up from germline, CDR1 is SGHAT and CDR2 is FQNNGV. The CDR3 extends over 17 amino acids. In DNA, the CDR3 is TGTGCCAGAAGCTTAGGGGGACTAACGTACACGTCTGATACGCAGTATCTT. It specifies CARSLGGLTYTSDTQYL.

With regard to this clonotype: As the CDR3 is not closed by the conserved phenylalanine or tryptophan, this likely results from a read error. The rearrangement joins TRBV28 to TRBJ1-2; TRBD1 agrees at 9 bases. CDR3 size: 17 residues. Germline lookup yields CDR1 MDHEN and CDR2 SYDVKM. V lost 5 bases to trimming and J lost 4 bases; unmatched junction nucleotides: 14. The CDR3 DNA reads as TGTGCCAGCAGTCCCTCTCCACAGGGGGCCCTCCTCTATGGCTACACCATC. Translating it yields CASSPSPQGALLYGYTI.

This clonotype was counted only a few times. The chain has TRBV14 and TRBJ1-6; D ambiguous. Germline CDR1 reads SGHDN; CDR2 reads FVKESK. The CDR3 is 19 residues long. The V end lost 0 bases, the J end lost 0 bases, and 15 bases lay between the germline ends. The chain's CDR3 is CASSQDPARARSYNSPLHF. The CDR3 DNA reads TGTGCCAGCAGCCAAGATCCTGCACGGGCGCGCTCCTATAATTCACCCCTCCACTTT.

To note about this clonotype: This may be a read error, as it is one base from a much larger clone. In nucleotides, the CDR3 is TGTGCCAGCTGCCGCGGGGACAACCCGAACACTGAAGCTTTCTTT. Protein product: CASCRGDNPNTEAFF. The chain couples TRBV4-2 to TRBJ1-1; D possibly corresponds to TRBD1 (6 bases). Trimming removed 8 bases from V and 1 base from J, with 17 bases in between. Germline CDR1 and CDR2: LGHNA and YNFKEQ. The CDR3 runs to 15 residues.

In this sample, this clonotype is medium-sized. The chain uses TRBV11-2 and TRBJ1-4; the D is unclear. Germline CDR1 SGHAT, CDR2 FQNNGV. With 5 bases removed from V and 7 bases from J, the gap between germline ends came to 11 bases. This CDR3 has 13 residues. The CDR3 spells CASSEWLGEKLFF. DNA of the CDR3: TGTGCCAGCAGCGAGTGGCTGGGTGAAAAACTGTTTTTT.